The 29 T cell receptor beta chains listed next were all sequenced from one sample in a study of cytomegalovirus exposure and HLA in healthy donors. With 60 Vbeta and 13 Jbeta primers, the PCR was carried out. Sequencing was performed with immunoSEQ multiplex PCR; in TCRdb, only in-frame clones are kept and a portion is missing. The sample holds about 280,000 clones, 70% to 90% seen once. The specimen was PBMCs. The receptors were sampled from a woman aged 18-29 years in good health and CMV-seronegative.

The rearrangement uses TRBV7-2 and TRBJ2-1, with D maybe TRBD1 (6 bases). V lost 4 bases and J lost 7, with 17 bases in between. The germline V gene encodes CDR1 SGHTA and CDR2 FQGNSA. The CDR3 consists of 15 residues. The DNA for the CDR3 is TGTGCCAGCAGCTCGACAGGCGGGTGGGGAAATGAGCAGTTCTTC. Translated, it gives CASSSTGGWGNEQFF.

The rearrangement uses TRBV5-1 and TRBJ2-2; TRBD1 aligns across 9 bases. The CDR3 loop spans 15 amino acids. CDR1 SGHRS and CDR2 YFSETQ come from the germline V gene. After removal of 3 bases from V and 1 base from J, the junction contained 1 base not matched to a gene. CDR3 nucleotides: TGCGCCAGCAGCTCGGGACAGGGGAACACCGGGGAGCTGTTTTTT. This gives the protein CASSSGQGNTGELFF.

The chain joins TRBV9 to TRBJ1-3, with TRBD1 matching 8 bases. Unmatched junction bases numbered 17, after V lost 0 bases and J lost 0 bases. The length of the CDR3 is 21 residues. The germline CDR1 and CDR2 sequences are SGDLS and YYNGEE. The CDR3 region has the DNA TGTGCCAGCAGCGTAGCGCCCACAAGACAGGGGTTTGGTCCCTCTGGAAACACCATATATTTT. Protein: CASSVAPTRQGFGPSGNTIYF. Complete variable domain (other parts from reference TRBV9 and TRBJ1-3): DSGVTQTPKHLITATGQRVTLRCSPRSGDLSVYWYQQSLDQGLQFLIQYYNGEERAKGNILERFSAQQFPDLHSELNLSSLELGDSALYFCASSVAPTRQGFGPSGNTIYFGEGSWLTVV.

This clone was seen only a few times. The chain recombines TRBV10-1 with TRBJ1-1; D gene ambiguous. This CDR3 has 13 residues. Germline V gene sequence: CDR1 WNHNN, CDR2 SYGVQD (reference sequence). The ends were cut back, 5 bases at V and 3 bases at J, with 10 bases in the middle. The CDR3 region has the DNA TGCGCCAGCAGTTTTGGTCCGGACACTGAAGCTTTCTTT. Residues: CASSFGPDTEAFF.

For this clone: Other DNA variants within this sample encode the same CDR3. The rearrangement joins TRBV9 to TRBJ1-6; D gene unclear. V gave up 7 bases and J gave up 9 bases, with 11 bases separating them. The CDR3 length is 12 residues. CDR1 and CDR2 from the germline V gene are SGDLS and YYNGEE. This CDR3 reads CASSSGGSPLHF. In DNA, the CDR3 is TGTGCCAGCTCCTCGGGAGGTTCACCCCTCCACTTT.

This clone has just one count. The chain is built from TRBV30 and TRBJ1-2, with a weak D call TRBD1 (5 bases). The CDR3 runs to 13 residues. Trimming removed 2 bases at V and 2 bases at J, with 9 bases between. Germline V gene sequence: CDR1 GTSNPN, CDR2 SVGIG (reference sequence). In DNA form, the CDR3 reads TGTGCCTGGAGTATCCAGGGCAACTATGGCTACACCTTC. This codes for CAWSIQGNYGYTF.

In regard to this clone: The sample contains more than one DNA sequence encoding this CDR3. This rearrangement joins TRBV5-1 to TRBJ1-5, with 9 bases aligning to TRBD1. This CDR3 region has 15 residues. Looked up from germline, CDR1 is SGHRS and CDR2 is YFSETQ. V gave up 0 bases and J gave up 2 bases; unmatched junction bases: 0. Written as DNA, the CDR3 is TGCGCCAGCAGCTTGGGGACAGGGGGCAATCAGCCCCAGCATTTT. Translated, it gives CASSLGTGGNQPQHF.

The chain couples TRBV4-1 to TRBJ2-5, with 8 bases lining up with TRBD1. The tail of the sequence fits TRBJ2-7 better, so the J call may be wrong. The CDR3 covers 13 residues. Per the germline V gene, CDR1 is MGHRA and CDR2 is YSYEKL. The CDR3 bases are TGCGCCAGCAGCCACTCAGACAGGGGCGAGCAGTACTTC. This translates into CASSHSDRGEQYF.

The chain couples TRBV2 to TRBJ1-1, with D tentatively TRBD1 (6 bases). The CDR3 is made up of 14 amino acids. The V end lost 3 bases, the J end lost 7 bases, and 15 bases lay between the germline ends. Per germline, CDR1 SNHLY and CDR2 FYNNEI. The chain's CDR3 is CASSEAGERGEAFF. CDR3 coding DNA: TGTGCCAGCAGTGAGGCAGGGGAACGGGGTGAAGCTTTCTTT.

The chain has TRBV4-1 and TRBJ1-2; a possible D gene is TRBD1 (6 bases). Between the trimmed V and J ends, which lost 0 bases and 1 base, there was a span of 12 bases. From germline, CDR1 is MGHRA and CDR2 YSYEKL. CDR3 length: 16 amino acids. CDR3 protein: CASSQDQGQYNYGYTF. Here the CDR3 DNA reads TGCGCCAGCAGCCAAGATCAAGGACAGTATAACTATGGCTACACCTTC.

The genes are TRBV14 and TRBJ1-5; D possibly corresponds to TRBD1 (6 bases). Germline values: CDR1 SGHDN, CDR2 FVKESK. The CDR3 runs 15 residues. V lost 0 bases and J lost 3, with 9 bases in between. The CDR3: CASSQDTGINQPQHF. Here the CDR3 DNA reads TGTGCCAGCAGCCAAGACACAGGGATCAATCAGCCCCAGCATTTT.

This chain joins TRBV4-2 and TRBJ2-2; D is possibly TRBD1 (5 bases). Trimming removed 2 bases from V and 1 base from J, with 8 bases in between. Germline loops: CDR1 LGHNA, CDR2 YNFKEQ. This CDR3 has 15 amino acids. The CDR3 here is CASSQQGQNTGELFF. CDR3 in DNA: TGTGCCAGCAGCCAACAAGGACAGAACACCGGGGAGCTGTTTTTT.

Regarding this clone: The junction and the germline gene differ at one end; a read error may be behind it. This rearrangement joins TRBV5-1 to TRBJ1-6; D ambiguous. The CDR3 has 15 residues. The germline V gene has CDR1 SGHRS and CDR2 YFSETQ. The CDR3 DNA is TGCGCCAGCAGCTCGGTGAGCTCCCATAATTCACCCCTCCACTTT. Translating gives CASSSVSSHNSPLHF.

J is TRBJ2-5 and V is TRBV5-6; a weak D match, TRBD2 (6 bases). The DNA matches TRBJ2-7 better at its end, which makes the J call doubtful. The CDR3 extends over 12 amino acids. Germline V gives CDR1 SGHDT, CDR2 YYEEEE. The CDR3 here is CASSWGGYEQYF. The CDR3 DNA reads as TGTGCCAGCAGCTGGGGAGGCTACGAGCAGTACTTC.

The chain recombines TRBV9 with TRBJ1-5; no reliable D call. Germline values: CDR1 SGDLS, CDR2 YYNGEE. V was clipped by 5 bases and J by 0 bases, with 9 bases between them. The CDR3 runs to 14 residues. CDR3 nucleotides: TGTGCCAGCAGTGGGCTCTATAGCAATCAGCCCCAGCATTTT. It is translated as CASSGLYSNQPQHF.

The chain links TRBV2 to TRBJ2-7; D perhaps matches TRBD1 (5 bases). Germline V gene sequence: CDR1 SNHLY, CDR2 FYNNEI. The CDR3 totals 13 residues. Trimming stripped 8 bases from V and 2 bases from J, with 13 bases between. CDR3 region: CASYGGAAYEQYF. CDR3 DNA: TGTGCCAGCTACGGTGGGGCCGCCTACGAGCAGTACTTC.

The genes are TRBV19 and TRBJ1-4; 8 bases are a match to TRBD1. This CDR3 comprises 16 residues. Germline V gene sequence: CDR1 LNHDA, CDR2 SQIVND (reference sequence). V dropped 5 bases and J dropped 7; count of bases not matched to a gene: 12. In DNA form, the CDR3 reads TGTGCCAGTAGTGTACAGACAGGGGCCCGTCTTGAAAAACTGTTTTTT. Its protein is CASSVQTGARLEKLFF.

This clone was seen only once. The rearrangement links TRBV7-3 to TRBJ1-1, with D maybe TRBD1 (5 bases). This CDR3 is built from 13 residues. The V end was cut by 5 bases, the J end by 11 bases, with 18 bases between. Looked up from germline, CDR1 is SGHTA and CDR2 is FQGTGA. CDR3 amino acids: CASSPTLGGGAFF. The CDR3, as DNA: TGTGCCAGCAGCCCTACCCTCGGCGGGGGGGCTTTCTTT.

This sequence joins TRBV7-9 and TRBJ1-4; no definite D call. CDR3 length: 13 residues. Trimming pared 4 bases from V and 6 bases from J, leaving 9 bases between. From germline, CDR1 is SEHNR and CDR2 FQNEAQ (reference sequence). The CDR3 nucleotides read TGTGCCAGCAGCTCCCGCGGGGATGAAAAACTGTTTTTT. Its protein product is CASSSRGDEKLFF.

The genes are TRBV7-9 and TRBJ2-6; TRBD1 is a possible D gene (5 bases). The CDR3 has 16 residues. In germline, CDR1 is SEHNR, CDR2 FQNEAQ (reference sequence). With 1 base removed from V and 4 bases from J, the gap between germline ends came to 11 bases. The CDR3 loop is CASSLGEGVGANVLTF. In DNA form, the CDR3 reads TGTGCCAGCAGCTTAGGGGAAGGGGTGGGGGCCAACGTCCTGACTTTC. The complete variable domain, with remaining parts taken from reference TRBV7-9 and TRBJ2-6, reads DTGVSQNPRHKITKRGQNVTFRCDPISEHNRLYWYRQTLGQGPEFLTYFQNEAQLEKSRLLSDRFSAERPKGSFSTLEIQRTEQGDSAMYLCASSLGEGVGANVLTFGAGSRLTVL.

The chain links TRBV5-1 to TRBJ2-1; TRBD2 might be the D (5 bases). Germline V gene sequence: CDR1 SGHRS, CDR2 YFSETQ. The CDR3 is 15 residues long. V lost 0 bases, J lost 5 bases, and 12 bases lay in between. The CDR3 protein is CASSLAPGENNEQFF. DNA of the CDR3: TGCGCCAGCAGCTTGGCCCCCGGGGAGAACAATGAGCAGTTCTTC.

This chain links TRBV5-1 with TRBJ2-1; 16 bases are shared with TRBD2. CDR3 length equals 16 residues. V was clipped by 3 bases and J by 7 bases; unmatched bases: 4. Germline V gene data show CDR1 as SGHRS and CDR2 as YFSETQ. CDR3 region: CASSSGTSGGANEQFF. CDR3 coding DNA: TGCGCCAGCAGCTCCGGGACTAGCGGGGGGGCTAATGAGCAGTTCTTC.

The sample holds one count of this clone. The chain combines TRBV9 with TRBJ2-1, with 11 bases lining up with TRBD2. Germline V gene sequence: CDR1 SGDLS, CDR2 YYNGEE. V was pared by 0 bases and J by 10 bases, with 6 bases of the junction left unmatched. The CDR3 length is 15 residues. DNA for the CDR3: TGTGCCAGCAGCGTAGGTAGCGGGGGGGGCAGAGAGCAGTTCTTC. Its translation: CASSVGSGGGREQFF.

The CDR3 here is CASSPSPDGYTF. DNA for the CDR3: TGTGCCAGCAGCCCGAGCCCTGATGGCTACACCTTC. This chain joins TRBV7-9 and TRBJ1-2; D unclear. V lost 5 bases and J lost 6, with 10 bases in between. CDR3 length equals 12 residues. Germline CDR1 and CDR2: SEHNR and FQNEAQ (reference sequence). Full variable domain (rest looked up from reference TRBV7-9 and TRBJ1-2): DTGVSQNPRHKITKRGQNVTFRCDPISEHNRLYWYRQTLGQGPEFLTYFQNEAQLEKSRLLSDRFSAERPKGSFSTLEIQRTEQGDSAMYLCASSPSPDGYTFGSGTRLTVV.

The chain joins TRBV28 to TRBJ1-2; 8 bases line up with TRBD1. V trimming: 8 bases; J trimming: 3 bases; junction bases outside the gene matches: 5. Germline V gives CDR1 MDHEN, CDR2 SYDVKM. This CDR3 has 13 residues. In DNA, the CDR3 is TGTGCCAGCGAGGCGGGACAGGACTATGGCTACACCTTC. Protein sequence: CASEAGQDYGYTF.

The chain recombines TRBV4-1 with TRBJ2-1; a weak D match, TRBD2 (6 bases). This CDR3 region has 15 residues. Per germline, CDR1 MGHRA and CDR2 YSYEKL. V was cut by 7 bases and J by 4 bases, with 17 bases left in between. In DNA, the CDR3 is TGCGCCAGCACCCGAGACGGGGACTCTTACAATGAGCAGTTCTTC. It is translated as CASTRDGDSYNEQFF.

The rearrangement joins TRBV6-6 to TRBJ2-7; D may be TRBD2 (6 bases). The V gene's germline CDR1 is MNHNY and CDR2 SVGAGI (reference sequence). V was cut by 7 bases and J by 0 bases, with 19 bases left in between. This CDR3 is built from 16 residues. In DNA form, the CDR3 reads TGTGCCAGCACCTCAGCGGGCCGCAGGTCCTCCTACGAGCAGTACTTC. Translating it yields CASTSAGRRSSYEQYF.

The CDR3 DNA sequence: TGTGCCAGCCGTGTATCCGGACTAGCGGGAGAGACCCAGTACTTC. Translation: CASRVSGLAGETQYF. The chain employs TRBV6-5 and TRBJ2-5, with 11 nucleotides matching TRBD2. The CDR3 covers 15 residues. CDR1 and CDR2 from the germline V gene are MNHEY and SVGAGI. Trimming cost V 8 bases and J 4 bases; bases outside gene matches: 9.

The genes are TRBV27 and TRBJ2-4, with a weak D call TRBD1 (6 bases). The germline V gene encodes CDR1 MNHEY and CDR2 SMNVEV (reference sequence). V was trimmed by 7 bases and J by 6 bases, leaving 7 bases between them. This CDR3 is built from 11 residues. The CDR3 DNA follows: TGTGCCAGCATGGACAGAAACATTCAGTACTTC. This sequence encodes CASMDRNIQYF.